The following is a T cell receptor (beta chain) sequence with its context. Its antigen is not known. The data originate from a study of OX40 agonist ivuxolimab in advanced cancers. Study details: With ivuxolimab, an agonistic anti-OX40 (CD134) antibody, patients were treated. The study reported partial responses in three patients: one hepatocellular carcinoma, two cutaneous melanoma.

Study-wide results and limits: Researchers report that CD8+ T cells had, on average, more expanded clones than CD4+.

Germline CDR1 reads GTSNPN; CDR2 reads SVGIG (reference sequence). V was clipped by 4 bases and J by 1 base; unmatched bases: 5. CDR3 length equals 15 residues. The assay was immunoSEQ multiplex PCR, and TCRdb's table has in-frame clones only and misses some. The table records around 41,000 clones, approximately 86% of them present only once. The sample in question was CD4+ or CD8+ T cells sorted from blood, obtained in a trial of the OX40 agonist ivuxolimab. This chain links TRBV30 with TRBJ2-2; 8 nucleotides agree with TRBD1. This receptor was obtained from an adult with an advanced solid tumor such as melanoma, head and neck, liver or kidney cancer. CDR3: CAWTGQGGNTGELFF. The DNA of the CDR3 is TGTGCCTGGACCGGACAGGGTGGGAACACCGGGGAGCTGTTTTTT. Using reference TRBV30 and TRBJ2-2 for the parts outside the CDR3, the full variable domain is SQTIHQWPATLVQPVGSPLSLECTVEGTSNPNLYWYRQAAGRGLQLLFYSVGIGQISSEVPQNLSASRPQDRQFILSSKKLLLSDSGFYLCAWTGQGGNTGELFFGEGSRLTVL.